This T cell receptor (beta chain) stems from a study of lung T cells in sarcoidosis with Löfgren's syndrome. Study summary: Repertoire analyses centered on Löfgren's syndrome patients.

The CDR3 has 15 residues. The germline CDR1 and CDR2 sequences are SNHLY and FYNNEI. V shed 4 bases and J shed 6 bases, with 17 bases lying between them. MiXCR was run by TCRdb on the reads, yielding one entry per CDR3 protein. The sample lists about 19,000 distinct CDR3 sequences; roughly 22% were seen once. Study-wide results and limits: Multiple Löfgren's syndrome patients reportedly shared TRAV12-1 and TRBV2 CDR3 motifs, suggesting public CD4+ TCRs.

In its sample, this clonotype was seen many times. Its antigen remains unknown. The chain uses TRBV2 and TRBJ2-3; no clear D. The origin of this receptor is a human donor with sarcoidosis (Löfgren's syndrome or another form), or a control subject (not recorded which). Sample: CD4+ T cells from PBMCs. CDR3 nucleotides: TGTGCCAGCAGTGTGGGCGGCCTCTCAGCGGATACGCAGTATTTT. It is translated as CASSVGGLSADTQYF.